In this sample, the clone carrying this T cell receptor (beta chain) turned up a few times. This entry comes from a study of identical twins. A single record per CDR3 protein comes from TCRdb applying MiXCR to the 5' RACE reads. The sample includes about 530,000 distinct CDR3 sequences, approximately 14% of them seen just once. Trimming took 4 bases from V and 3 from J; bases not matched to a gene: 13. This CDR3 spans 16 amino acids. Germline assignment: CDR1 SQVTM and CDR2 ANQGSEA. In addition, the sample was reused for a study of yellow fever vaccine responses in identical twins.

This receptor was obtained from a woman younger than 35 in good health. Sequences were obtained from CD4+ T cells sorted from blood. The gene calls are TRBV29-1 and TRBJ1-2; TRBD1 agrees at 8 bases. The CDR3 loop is CSVVDLNRGIYYGYTF. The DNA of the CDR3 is TGCAGCGTTGTAGATCTAAACAGGGGGATCTACTATGGCTACACCTTC. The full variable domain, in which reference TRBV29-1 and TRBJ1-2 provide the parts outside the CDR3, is SAVISQKPSRDICQRGTSLTIQCQVDSQVTMMFWYRQQPGQSLTLIATANQGSEATYESGFVIDKFPISRPNLTFSTLTVSNMSPEDSSIYLCSVVDLNRGIYYGYTFGSGTRLTVV.